One sample yielded the 32 T cell receptor beta chains listed below, sequenced in a study of T-cell memory formation after mild COVID-19. Each CDR3 protein gets one entry after TCRdb re-called the 5' RACE reads with MiXCR. Found here are some 600,000 distinct CDR3 sequences, around a sixth of them singletons; the top ten hold roughly 7.7%. Sequences were obtained from PBMCs or a T cell subset sorted from them (not recorded which). Source of these receptors: an adult woman who had mild COVID-19 (a few samples of this study predate the infection). Cell type and time point are not known.

The V call is TRBV11-1, the J call TRBJ2-5; the D is unclear. The CDR3 is made up of 12 amino acids. Germline V lookup: CDR1 SGHAT, CDR2 FQDESV (reference sequence). V gave up 5 bases and J gave up 3 bases, with 7 bases separating them. This CDR3 is CASSPIEETQYF. The CDR3 DNA sequence: TGTGCCAGCAGCCCTATTGAAGAGACCCAGTACTTC.

This clonotype appeared a few times. The CDR3 DNA sequence: TGTGCCACCAGTTCGGAGAGAAGCTCCTACAATGAGCAGTTCTTC. It specifies CATSSERSSYNEQFF. This rearrangement joins TRBV24-1 to TRBJ2-1; D gene uncertain. From germline, CDR1 is KGHDR and CDR2 SFDVKD. V lost 6 bases to trimming and J lost 0 bases, with 11 bases between them. The CDR3 is 15 amino acids.

This CDR3 is CASSTGPLNQPQHF. CDR3 coding DNA: TGTGCCAGCAGTACAGGACCGCTAAATCAGCCCCAGCATTTT. The J gene is TRBJ1-5, the V gene TRBV12-3 or TRBV12-4, with TRBD1 as a possible D gene (5 bases). CDR3 size: 14 residues. Trimming took off 5 bases at V and 4 bases at J, with 12 bases between the two ends.

The rearrangement joins TRBV7-9 to TRBJ2-1, with TRBD2 matching over 12 bases. V gave up 4 bases and J gave up 0 bases; unmatched junction bases: 4. Germline V gene lookup returns CDR1 SEHNR and CDR2 FQNEAQ (reference sequence). The length of the CDR3 is 17 residues. Here the CDR3 reads CASSSSGRGGSYNEQFF. CDR3 DNA: TGTGCCAGCAGCTCTAGCGGGAGGGGGGGCTCCTACAATGAGCAGTTCTTC.

This clonotype was observed a handful of times. This chain joins TRBV6-5 and TRBJ1-4; tentative D call: TRBD1 (6 bases). V was clipped by 0 bases and J by 8 bases, with 19 bases between them. CDR3 size: 17 residues. Per the germline V gene, CDR1 is MNHEY and CDR2 is SVGAGI. The CDR3 sequence: CASSYSQRYRVPEKLFF. CDR3 bases: TGTGCCAGCAGTTACTCCCAGAGGTACAGGGTACCGGAAAAACTGTTTTTT.

V usage is TRBV12-3 or TRBV12-4 and J usage is TRBJ2-1, with D tentatively TRBD2 (5 bases). The CDR3 totals 15 residues. Deletions cut 3 bases from V and 0 bases from J, with 9 bases between. The DNA of the CDR3 is TGTGCCAGCAGTTTTAGGAGGAGCTCCTACAATGAGCAGTTCTTC. This translates into CASSFRRSSYNEQFF.

This clonotype has only a few counts. V is TRBV5-5 and J is TRBJ2-1, with 10 positions matching TRBD1. CDR3 length: 16 residues. Germline CDR1 and CDR2: SGHKS and YYEKEE (reference sequence). Germline trimming cut 2 bases from V and 8 bases from J; bases unmatched to any gene: 10. The DNA of the CDR3 is TGTGCCAGCAGCTTAATTCCGGGACAGGGGTGGGATGAGCAGTTCTTC. This translates into CASSLIPGQGWDEQFF.

V usage is TRBV9 and J usage is TRBJ2-7; the D gene is possibly TRBD1 (6 bases). The germline V gene encodes CDR1 SGDLS and CDR2 YYNGEE. This CDR3 comprises 14 residues. V shed 4 bases and J shed 2 bases, with 13 bases lying between them. This chain's CDR3 is CASSPRQDPYEQYF. Written as DNA, the CDR3 is TGTGCCAGCAGCCCTAGACAGGATCCCTACGAGCAGTACTTC.

This clonotype has at least ten counts. The CDR3 DNA sequence: TGTGCCAGCAGCTTAGCGCTGAGAACAGATACGCAGTATTTT. Protein sequence: CASSLALRTDTQYF. The chain recombines TRBV7-2 with TRBJ2-3; D gene unclear. Germline V lookup: CDR1 SGHTA, CDR2 FQGNSA. This CDR3 is 14 amino acids long. V was trimmed by 0 bases and J by 3 bases, leaving 7 bases between them.

The rearrangement links TRBV4-2 to TRBJ2-7; 7 positions match TRBD2. V lost 0 bases and J lost 2; bases outside the gene matches: 7. The CDR3 is made up of 16 amino acids. The germline CDR1 and CDR2 sequences are LGHNA and YNFKEQ. The CDR3 DNA reads as TGTGCCAGCAGCCAAGATGAGGGAGGGCTTACCTACGAGCAGTACTTC. Its translation is CASSQDEGGLTYEQYF.

The chain uses TRBV13 and TRBJ2-7; the D is unclear. This CDR3 is built from 18 residues. V was trimmed by 0 bases and J by 0 bases, leaving 18 bases between them. The germline V gene has CDR1 PRHDT and CDR2 FYEKMQ (reference sequence). CDR3 residues: CASSLGRLPNGNSYEQYF. CDR3 nucleotides: TGTGCCAGCAGCTTAGGCCGACTGCCAAACGGAAACTCCTACGAGCAGTACTTC.

The V and J genes are TRBV4-1 and TRBJ2-1; 10 nucleotides match TRBD1. This CDR3 comprises 15 residues. The ends lost 5 bases at V and 8 bases at J; junction bases unmatched: 9. CDR1 is MGHRA and CDR2 is YSYEKL in the germline V gene. The CDR3 sequence: CASSRPGQGRDEQFF. The CDR3 DNA reads as TGCGCCAGCAGCAGACCGGGACAGGGGAGGGATGAGCAGTTCTTC.

This chain links TRBV5-4 with TRBJ1-1; 10 nucleotides match TRBD1. V lost 0 bases to trimming and J lost 4 bases; unmatched junction nucleotides: 6. Per germline, CDR1 SGHNT and CDR2 YYREEE (reference sequence). This CDR3 is 16 amino acids long. The DNA of the CDR3 is TGTGCCAGCAGCTTGGCGGTGGGACAGGGGTTCACTGAAGCTTTCTTT. The encoded protein is CASSLAVGQGFTEAFF.

The chain carries TRBV4-3 and TRBJ2-1; D possibly uses TRBD1 or TRBD2 (5 bases each). V gave up 0 bases and J gave up 2 bases, with 11 bases separating them. This CDR3 region has 16 residues. Germline V gene data show CDR1 as LGHNA and CDR2 as YSLEER. The chain's CDR3 is CASSQDRDPAYNEQFF. CDR3 nucleotide sequence: TGCGCCAGCAGCCAAGACCGGGACCCTGCCTACAATGAGCAGTTCTTC.

This clonotype appeared a few times. V gene TRBV7-8 combines with J gene TRBJ2-1; D is perhaps TRBD1 or TRBD2 (7 bases each). Germline CDR1 SGHVS, CDR2 FQNEAQ. The CDR3 loop spans 17 amino acids. Trimming took 1 base from V and 6 from J, leaving 19 bases between them. The CDR3 DNA is TGTGCCAGCAGCTTAGGGTTTCGACAGGGAGGGTCCAATGAGCAGTTCTTC. This codes for CASSLGFRQGGSNEQFF.

A few counts support this clonotype. V and J are TRBV3-1 and TRBJ1-1; 9 positions match TRBD1. Germline V gene lookup returns CDR1 LGHDT and CDR2 YNNKEL (reference sequence). This CDR3 has 15 amino acids. The trim removed 4 bases at V and 3 bases at J, leaving 6 bases unmatched. The CDR3 here is CASSRRQGGDTEAFF. In DNA form, the CDR3 reads TGTGCCAGCAGCCGCCGACAGGGGGGGGACACTGAAGCTTTCTTT.

The chain is built from TRBV4-1 and TRBJ1-1, with D perhaps TRBD1 (5 bases). This CDR3 region has 14 residues. Looked up from germline, CDR1 is MGHRA and CDR2 is YSYEKL. The V end was cut by 4 bases, the J end by 4 bases, with 13 bases between. The CDR3 coding sequence is TGCGCCAGCAGCCGAGATGACAGAACCACTGAAGCTTTCTTT. Its protein product is CASSRDDRTTEAFF.

There are a few counts of this clonotype. V is TRBV12-5 and J is TRBJ2-1; TRBD2 is a possible D gene (6 bases). This CDR3 contains 15 residues. V lost 5 bases and J 0 bases, leaving 11 bases between the germline ends. In germline, CDR1 is LGHNT, CDR2 FRNRAP. The CDR3 bases are TGTGCTAGTGGTCCCCGGGGGAACTCCTACAATGAGCAGTTCTTC. This sequence encodes CASGPRGNSYNEQFF.

The V gene is TRBV6-5, the J gene TRBJ2-6, with D possibly being TRBD1 (6 bases). The CDR3 runs 15 residues. V lost 5 bases to trimming and J lost 0 bases, with 8 bases between them. The germline V gene encodes CDR1 MNHEY and CDR2 SVGAGI. This chain's CDR3 is CASSRTASGANVLTF. The CDR3 DNA reads as TGTGCCAGCAGTCGGACAGCCTCTGGGGCCAACGTCCTGACTTTC.

The table lists this clonotype with a few counts. The rearrangement uses TRBV5-1 and TRBJ1-3; D not resolved. With 1 base removed from V and 2 bases from J, the gap between germline ends came to 13 bases. Germline V gene sequence: CDR1 SGHRS, CDR2 YFSETQ. This CDR3 region has 16 residues. CDR3 nucleotides: TGCGCCAGCAGCTTGTTGCCTGACCGCCCTGGAAACACCATATATTTT. It yields the protein CASSLLPDRPGNTIYF.

This rearrangement joins TRBV3-1 to TRBJ1-1, with D unresolved. The length of the CDR3 is 13 residues. Germline CDR1 and CDR2: LGHDT and YNNKEL (reference sequence). V was clipped by 6 bases and J by 4 bases, with 12 bases between them. CDR3 nucleotides: TGTGCCAGCAGTGGCCGGTTGGGCACTGAAGCTTTCTTT. Translation gives CASSGRLGTEAFF.

The rearrangement uses TRBV7-8 and TRBJ2-3; 8 nucleotides match TRBD1. Per germline, CDR1 SGHVS and CDR2 FQNEAQ. The CDR3 contains 11 residues. Trimming took 3 bases from V and 14 from J; bases not matched to a gene: 4. CDR3 nucleotide sequence: TGTGCCAGCAGCTTCGGCAGGGGGCTGTATTTT. This sequence encodes CASSFGRGLYF. The complete variable domain, with remaining parts taken from reference TRBV7-8 and TRBJ2-3, reads GAGVSQSPRYKVAKRGQDVALRCDPISGHVSLFWYQQALGQGPEFLTYFQNEAQLDKSGLPSDRFFAERPEGSVSTLKIQRTQQEDSAVYLCASSFGRGLYFGPGTRLTVL.

This clonotype was counted many times. The gene calls are TRBV6-5 and TRBJ1-1; TRBD1 might be the D (5 bases). From germline, CDR1 is MNHEY and CDR2 SVGAGI. This CDR3 has 12 residues. Trimming shortened V by 5 bases and J by 5 bases, and 9 bases separated the two germline ends. CDR3 sequence reads: CASSRGGTEAFF. The CDR3 region has the DNA TGTGCCAGCAGTCGGGGCGGAACTGAAGCTTTCTTT.

V gene TRBV7-9 combines with J gene TRBJ2-7; TRBD2 might be the D (6 bases). There are 15 residues in the CDR3. The germline gives CDR1 SEHNR, CDR2 FQNEAQ (reference sequence). The V gene lost 4 bases and the J gene lost 6 bases, with 19 bases spanning the gap. CDR3 in amino acids: CASSSTTGVGREQYF. The DNA of the CDR3 is TGTGCCAGCAGCTCGACGACGGGAGTGGGTCGCGAGCAGTACTTC.

The chain uses TRBV5-6 and TRBJ2-5, with TRBD2 matching 11 bases. In germline, CDR1 is SGHDT, CDR2 YYEEEE. The CDR3 spans 15 residues. The V and J ends lost 3 bases and 1 base, in that order; junction bases with no gene match: 2. CDR3 protein: CASSWGTSGQETQYF. DNA for the CDR3: TGTGCCAGCAGCTGGGGGACTAGCGGCCAAGAGACCCAGTACTTC.

V usage is TRBV5-6 and J usage is TRBJ2-3; the D gene could be TRBD1 or TRBD2 (5 bases each). V was cut by 0 bases and J by 2 bases, with 10 bases left in between. This CDR3 has 15 residues. Germline values: CDR1 SGHDT, CDR2 YYEEEE. As DNA, the CDR3 is TGTGCCAGCAGCTTGGCTCCGGGGCTCACAGATACGCAGTATTTT. This translates into CASSLAPGLTDTQYF.

This clonotype came up a few times. The chain recombines TRBV3-1 with TRBJ2-2; D is possibly TRBD2 (6 bases). Trimming removed 0 bases from V and 7 bases from J, with 12 bases in between. The CDR3 length is 15 residues. Per germline, CDR1 LGHDT and CDR2 YNNKEL (reference sequence). The CDR3 region is CASSQDLLASGELFF. The CDR3 bases are TGTGCCAGCAGCCAAGATCTACTAGCAAGCGGGGAGCTGTTTTTT.

This clonotype was detected a few times. The rearrangement joins TRBV9 to TRBJ1-6, with D possibly matching TRBD1 (5 bases). Germline V gene lookup returns CDR1 SGDLS and CDR2 YYNGEE. Trimming pared 3 bases from V and 7 bases from J, leaving 11 bases between. CDR3 length: 14 amino acids. CDR3 sequence: CASSEGPGNSPLHF. As DNA, the CDR3 is TGTGCCAGCAGCGAGGGACCTGGGAATTCACCCCTCCACTTT.

V gene TRBV20-1 combines with J gene TRBJ1-2, with 9 bases fitting TRBD1. Germline-derived CDR1 and CDR2 are DFQATT and SNEGSKA (reference sequence). The CDR3 covers 16 residues. J lost 8 bases, V lost 5 bases, and 18 bases had no gene match. This chain's CDR3 is CSAPPVPGQGLEGYTF. Here the CDR3 DNA reads TGCAGTGCTCCCCCCGTCCCGGGACAGGGATTGGAGGGCTACACCTTC.

This clonotype has more than one count but fewer than ten. The chain uses TRBV7-6 and TRBJ1-2; 7 bases align to TRBD1. The V and J ends lost 1 base and 8 bases, in that order; junction bases with no gene match: 10. The CDR3 runs to 15 residues. The germline V gene encodes CDR1 SGHVS and CDR2 FNYEAQ. CDR3 nucleotides: TGTGCCAGCAGCTTAGAGGGGCGACAGGGTGGCGGCTACACCTTC. Amino acid sequence: CASSLEGRQGGGYTF.

The gene calls are TRBV7-9 and TRBJ1-1; perhaps TRBD1 as D (5 bases). Trimming took off 0 bases at V and 14 bases at J, with 16 bases between the two ends. The CDR3 has 13 amino acids. CDR1 and CDR2 from the germline V gene are SEHNR and FQNEAQ (reference sequence). For the CDR3, the DNA is TGTGCCAGCAGCTTAGCGGGTGTAGGGACGGAGTTCTTT. This encodes CASSLAGVGTEFF.

This clonotype was observed a handful of times. The chain uses TRBV3-1 and TRBJ2-3; 10 nucleotides agree with TRBD2. The CDR3 consists of 16 residues. Germline assignment: CDR1 LGHDT and CDR2 YNNKEL (reference sequence). Trimming cost V 2 bases and J 4 bases; bases outside gene matches: 6. CDR3 protein: CASSQSSGSGADTQYF. In DNA form, the CDR3 reads TGTGCCAGCAGCCAATCTAGCGGGAGCGGGGCAGATACGCAGTATTTT.